The clone carrying this T cell receptor (beta chain) was seen more than once but under ten times. What it binds is not known. These data are taken from a study of blood T cells in healthy people across ages. For the study at large: There was about one barcoded beta molecule captured by template switching per two T cells.

Study-level findings and limits: Donors of long life had a larger count of naive CD4+ cells and greater diversity than aged donors.

For the second PCR, which ran for roughly 7 to 11 cycles, a sample-barcoded 5' primer and a J-beta primer mix were used. The template-switch adaptor, which had 12 random nucleotides, put a tag on each cDNA molecule. Every sample produced at least 3 million CDR3-containing paired-end reads. TCRdb analysed the 5' RACE reads with MiXCR anew, one entry per CDR3 protein. The sample includes around 1,500,000 distinct CDR3 sequences, approximately 30% of them seen just once. In germline, CDR1 is SGHTA, CDR2 FQGNSA. V shed 1 base, J shed 9 bases, and the junction held 10 bases outside the gene matches. CDR3 length: 16 amino acids.

The sample taken for sequencing was blood. The J gene is TRBJ2-1, the V gene TRBV7-2, with 9 bases matching TRBD2. The receptor's source is a woman aged 30 to 39 in good health. As DNA, the CDR3 is TGTGCCAGCAGCTTAGTATCTGGCGGGAGGGTAATTGAGCAGTTCTTC. Protein: CASSLVSGGRVIEQFF.